This is a list of T cell receptor beta chains from one sample in a study of Graves' ophthalmopathy and Graves' hyperthyroidism. TCRdb recomputed calls from the multiplex PCR reads with MiXCR, one row per CDR3 protein. The sample carries tens of thousands of distinct CDR3 sequences, roughly 46% recorded once. Source material: peripheral blood. These receptors originate from an adult woman with Graves' ophthalmopathy. Both conserved end residues are part of each CDR3. D genes are given only for firm matches. Part of the rows lack a size; the others show once, few, many or a class for expanded clones.

v_call	j_call	d_call	clone_size	cdr3_aa	cdr3_nt
TRBV15	TRBJ2-7	TRBD2	-	CATSRDKGPGTSGTYEQYF	TGTGCCACCAGCAGAGATAAGGGGCCCGGGACTAGCGGGACCTACGAGCAGTACTTC
TRBV6-2/TRBV6-3	TRBJ1-1	-	many	CASSYITNTEAFF	TGTGCCAGCAGTTATATAACCAACACTGAAGCTTTCTTT
TRBV7-9	TRBJ2-3	-	many	CASSLRAGRSEADTQYF	TGTGCCAGCAGCTTGAGAGCAGGACGGTCCGAAGCAGATACGCAGTATTTT
TRBV5-8	TRBJ2-3	-	few	CASSADTQYF	TGTGCCAGCAGCGCTGATACGCAGTATTTT
TRBV9	TRBJ2-6	-	-	CASSARGANVLTF	TGTGCCAGCAGCGCCCGGGGGGCCAACGTCCTGACTTTC
TRBV19	TRBJ2-1	-	many	CASSIAWGPDYNEQFF	TGTGCCAGTAGTATAGCGTGGGGCCCGGACTACAATGAGCAGTTCTTC
TRBV2	TRBJ1-6	TRBD1	-	CASRAGTGVNSPLHF	TGTGCCAGCAGGGCCGGGACAGGGGTCAATTCACCCCTCCACTTT
TRBV20-1	TRBJ2-1	TRBD2	-	CSARTSGGDNEQFF	TGCAGTGCAAGGACTAGCGGAGGGGACAATGAGCAGTTCTTC
TRBV24-1	TRBJ1-5	TRBD1	medium-sized	CATSDPNRGGQPQHF	TGTGCCACCAGTGACCCAAACAGGGGAGGTCAGCCCCAGCATTTT
TRBV5-1	TRBJ2-7	TRBD1	-	CASTGTGGYTGELYF	TGCGCCAGCACCGGGACAGGGGGATACACCGGGGAGCTGTACTTC
TRBV12-3/TRBV12-4	TRBJ2-1	TRBD1	many	CASSFQGALKNEQFF	TGTGCCAGCAGTTTTCAGGGGGCTCTTAAAAATGAGCAGTTCTTC
TRBV20-1	TRBJ1-5	-	-	CSVQGSQPQHF	TGCAGTGTACAGGGAAGTCAGCCCCAGCATTTT
TRBV4-1	TRBJ2-2	-	-	CASSPRKGNTGELFF	TGCGCCAGCAGCCCCAGAAAGGGGAACACCGGGGAGCTGTTTTTT
TRBV6-6	TRBJ1-1	-	many	CASSYPGSNTEAFF	TGTGCCAGCAGTTACCCGGGCAGTAACACTGAAGCTTTCTTT
TRBV27	TRBJ2-3	TRBD2	-	CASKASGGTDTQYF	TGTGCCAGCAAGGCTAGCGGAGGCACAGATACGCAGTATTTT
TRBV30	TRBJ2-7	TRBD2	many	CAWSASSEREAAF	TGTGCCTGGAGTGCTTCCTCGGAGCGGGAGGCTGCCTTC
TRBV5-6	TRBJ1-6	-	-	CASSYPTGTGSPLHF	TGTGCCAGCAGCTACCCAACCGGGACGGGATCACCCCTCCACTTT
TRBV5-6	TRBJ2-7	TRBD2	many	CASSPGTSGRWAYEQYF	TGTGCCAGCAGCCCCGGGACTAGCGGGAGGTGGGCCTACGAGCAGTACTTC
TRBV11-2	TRBJ1-4	-	many	CASSWGTGGPNEKLFF	TGTGCCAGCAGCTGGGGGACGGGGGGCCCTAATGAAAAACTGTTTTTT
TRBV9	TRBJ1-6	TRBD1	many	CASSARDRSKNSPLHF	TGTGCCAGCAGCGCCCGGGACAGATCGAAAAATTCACCCCTCCACTTT
TRBV2	TRBJ1-1	TRBD1	-	CASMLAGGGDTEAFF	TGTGCCAGCATGTTGGCAGGGGGCGGAGACACTGAAGCTTTCTTT
TRBV7-2	TRBJ2-7	-	-	CASFYICSASGGEQYF	-
TRBV3-1	TRBJ1-2	-	many	CASSQASPYGYTF	TGTGCCAGCAGCCAGGCCAGCCCCTATGGCTACACCTTC
TRBV7-9	TRBJ2-7	TRBD1	-	CASSLGTGSTGEQYF	TGTGCCAGCAGCCTTGGGACAGGGAGCACCGGGGAGCAGTACTTC
TRBV2	TRBJ1-5	-	-	CASPDRFSYNQPQHF	TGTGCCAGCCCCGACAGGTTTAGCTACAATCAGCCCCAGCATTTT
TRBV20-1	TRBJ2-1	-	-	CSASRQYNEQFF	TGCAGTGCTAGTAGGCAGTACAATGAGCAGTTCTTC
TRBV5-4	TRBJ2-2	-	many	CASSLDRGGAGELFF	TGTGCCAGCAGCTTGGACAGGGGGGGGGCCGGGGAGCTGTTTTTT
TRBV30	TRBJ1-6	-	-	CVWSSYNSPLHF	TGTGTCTGGAGCTCCTATAATTCACCCCTCCACTTT
TRBV7-3	TRBJ2-1	-	medium-sized	CASSLYPGVGNEQFF	TGTGCCAGCAGCTTATATCCGGGAGTCGGAAATGAGCAGTTCTTC
TRBV7-8	TRBJ2-4	-	-	CASSLQAGQAKNIQYW	TGTGCCAGCAGCCTCCAGGCAGGCCAAGCCAAAAACATTCAGTACTGG
TRBV6-2/TRBV6-3	TRBJ2-3	TRBD2	many	CASSYSSGSTDTQYF	TGTGCCAGCAGTTACTCTAGCGGGAGCACAGATACGCAGTATTTT
TRBV7-8	TRBJ2-7	TRBD1	once	CASSPRTGDQYF	TGTGCCAGCAGCCCACGGACAGGGGATCAGTACTTC
TRBV6-2/TRBV6-3	TRBJ2-6	TRBD1	many	CASTLQGAGANVLTF	TGTGCCAGCACCCTACAGGGGGCCGGGGCCAACGTCCTGACTTTC
TRBV30	TRBJ2-2	-	few	CAWRSNTGELFF	TGTGCCTGGAGGTCGAACACCGGGGAGCTGTTTTTT
TRBV9	TRBJ1-1	-	many	CASSEEDSDWGNTEAFF	TGTGCCAGCAGCGAAGAAGACAGCGATTGGGGCAACACTGAAGCTTTCTTT
TRBV18	TRBJ2-6	-	few	CASSQYSPSGANVLTF	TGTGCCAGCTCACAGTACAGCCCCTCTGGGGCCAACGTCCTGACTTTC
TRBV27	TRBJ1-5	TRBD1	many	CASRTGGAGNQPQHF	TGTGCCAGCAGAACAGGGGGCGCGGGCAATCAGCCCCAGCATTTT
TRBV4-3	TRBJ2-2	-	many	CASSQDFTGTGELFF	TGCGCCAGCAGCCAAGATTTTACAGGTACCGGGGAGCTGTTTTTT
TRBV6-1	TRBJ2-1	TRBD2	many	CASSGGTSGSDEQFF	TGTGCCAGCAGTGGCGGGACTAGCGGGAGTGATGAGCAGTTCTTC
TRBV20-1	TRBJ1-5	TRBD1	-	CSARGRDRGPSSNQPQHF	TGCAGTGCTAGAGGCCGGGACAGGGGGCCCTCAAGCAATCAGCCCCAGCATTTT
TRBV20-1	TRBJ2-4	TRBD1	many	CSARTGSKNIQYF	TGCAGTGCGAGGACAGGGTCCAAAAACATTCAGTACTTC
TRBV5-1	TRBJ2-3	-	-	CASSLERRGPTDTQYF	TGCGCCAGCAGCTTGGAGAGGAGGGGACCCACAGATACGCAGTATTTT